This paragraph reports one TCR beta chain. Its antigen is not identified. The CDR3 is made up of 14 amino acids. Germline CDR1 and CDR2: ENHRY and SYGVKD. This record comes from a study of CXCR3-negative and CXCR3-positive naive CD8 T cells. Across the whole study: Summed over all libraries, TRB reads came to 110 million to 150 million, with about 1.5 +/- 0.3 million per library.

5' RACE that incorporated UMI labels was used to prepare the TRB cDNA libraries. TCRdb reworked the 5' RACE reads into one entry per CDR3 protein, no DNA. Here the sample table reports around 95,000 distinct CDR3 sequences. Broader study findings: Upon cryopreservation, CXCR3 expression partially decreased, and most assays used fresh PBMCs. Memory CD8+ cells showed much lower diversity, while both naive subsets displayed comparably high diversity. CXCR3-positive naive cells had more hydrophobic TRB CDR3s than CXCR3-negative naive cells.

Sequencing input: naive CXCR3+ CD8+ T cells from blood. The subset here: CD45RO-CCR7+CD27+CD95- naive CD8+ T cells expressing CXCR3 (TNR3+). The TCR originated in a human donor in good health. Some clones in this sample may be carry-over from other donors' samples. The chain combines TRBV10-3 with TRBJ2-2. The CDR3 sequence is CAISESQKAGKLFF.